These T cell receptor beta chains were read from a single sample in a study of response to subunit inactivated influenza vaccine. TCRdb re-analysed the RT-PCR reads in MiXCR, keeping a single row per CDR3 protein. The sample has roughly 160,000 distinct CDR3 sequences, approximately 11% seen once; the top ten hold over 10%. The sequenced sample was non-naive T cells sorted from PBMCs, obtained 45 days after vaccination. The receptors come from a man aged 45-65 years who received an inactivated influenza vaccine. CDR3s include the opening cysteine and the closing phenylalanine or tryptophan. Fields, in order: J gene, V gene, clone size, D gene, CDR3 protein, CDR3 DNA. The D gene is left open where the match is weak. Clone size, where shown, is once, few, many, or a class for clones that have expanded.

TRBJ2-1,TRBV28,.,TRBD2,CASSTSGLAEYNEQFF,TGTGCCAGCAGTACCTCGGGACTAGCGGAATACAATGAGCAGTTCTTC
TRBJ1-3,TRBV7-3,few,TRBD1,CASSPDRGGSGNTIYF,TGTGCCAGCAGCCCGGACAGGGGAGGATCTGGAAACACCATATATTTT
TRBJ1-6,TRBV7-2,many,.,CASSPRGWGSSSYNSPLHF,TGTGCCAGCAGCCCCCGTGGGTGGGGTTCGAGCTCCTATAATTCACCCCTCCACTTT
TRBJ2-1,TRBV6-4,.,.,CASSAGGGQRTYNEQFF,TGTGCCAGCAGTGCAGGGGGGGGACAGCGAACCTACAATGAGCAGTTCTTC
TRBJ1-1,TRBV15,few,.,CATSNEQGNTEAFF,TGTGCCACCAGCAATGAGCAGGGGAACACTGAAGCTTTCTTT
TRBJ2-5,TRBV5-1,many,TRBD2,CASSFWKRDQGETQYF,TGCGCCAGCAGCTTTTGGAAGCGGGACCAGGGAGAGACCCAGTACTTC
TRBJ1-4,TRBV5-1,few,.,CASSLYGDGNEKLFF,TGCGCCAGCAGCTTGTACGGGGACGGAAACGAAAAACTGTTTTTT
TRBJ2-3,TRBV7-6,few,.,CASSSGVGASTDTQYF,TGTGCCAGCAGCTCCGGGGTTGGGGCCAGCACAGATACGCAGTATTTT
TRBJ2-3,TRBV30,.,TRBD1,CAWSGRGRTDTQYF,TGTGCCTGGAGTGGCAGGGGGCGAACAGATACGCAGTATTTT
TRBJ2-5,TRBV20-1,.,.,CSARYVYPRDTQYF,TGCAGTGCTAGATATGTCTACCCCAGGGATACCCAGTACTTC
TRBJ1-6,TRBV7-2,.,.,CASARDYNSPLHF,TGTGCCAGCGCCAGGGACTATAATTCACCCCTCCACTTT
TRBJ2-1,TRBV5-6,.,.,CASSPALYYNEQFF,TGTGCCAGCAGCCCCGCCCTCTACTACAATGAGCAGTTCTTC
TRBJ2-5,TRBV2,few,.,CASSPNGQETQYF,TGTGCCAGCAGTCCGAACGGACAAGAGACCCAGTACTTC
TRBJ2-1,TRBV4-3,few,TRBD2,CASSQRAGGVVEQFF,TGCGCCAGCAGCCAGCGAGCGGGGGGCGTCGTTGAGCAGTTCTTC
TRBJ1-6,TRBV9,few,.,CASSPRQQNSPLHF,TGTGCCAGCAGCCCCAGACAGCAGAATTCACCCCTCCACTTT
TRBJ2-1,TRBV28,.,.,CASTTGTSAREQFF,TGTGCCAGCACAACTGGGACATCCGCGCGTGAGCAGTTCTTC
TRBJ1-5,TRBV6-2/TRBV6-3,few,TRBD1,CASRPGQGVGNQPQHF,TGTGCCAGCAGGCCGGGACAGGGGGTCGGCAATCAGCCCCAGCATTTT
TRBJ2-3,TRBV7-2,many,.,CASSQSRLRTDTQYF,TGTGCCAGCAGCCAAAGTAGGCTTCGCACAGATACGCAGTATTTT
TRBJ2-3,TRBV9,many,.,CASSVEGSGDTQYF,TGTGCCAGCAGCGTAGAGGGTTCGGGGGATACGCAGTATTTT
TRBJ2-7,TRBV13,.,TRBD2,CASSRSGRAFRGIDEQYF,TGTGCCAGCAGCCGTAGCGGGAGGGCCTTCAGGGGGATCGACGAGCAGTACTTC
TRBJ2-2,TRBV4-2,.,.,CASSQDNRLDTGELFF,TGTGCCAGCAGCCAAGATAATCGGCTGGACACCGGGGAGCTGTTTTTT
TRBJ2-7,TRBV3-1,.,.,CASRGGHEQYF,TGTGCCAGCCGGGGAGGCCACGAGCAGTACTTC
TRBJ2-7,TRBV7-2,.,.,CASSLEAGWGKYF,TGTGCCAGCAGCTTAGAGGCGGGGTGGGGAAAGTACTTC
TRBJ2-1,TRBV24-1,.,TRBD2,CATSEPAGARNEQFF,TGTGCCACCAGTGAGCCAGCGGGGGCCAGGAATGAGCAGTTCTTC
TRBJ1-1,TRBV11-2,many,.,CASSPHRGAGTEAFF,TGTGCCAGCAGCCCACACCGGGGGGCGGGCACTGAAGCTTTCTTT
TRBJ2-7,TRBV20-1,.,TRBD1,CSARVTGTGNYEQYF,TGCAGTGCTAGAGTCACCGGGACAGGGAACTACGAGCAGTACTTC
TRBJ2-5,TRBV12-3/TRBV12-4,many,.,CASSHGIRRETQYF,TGTGCCAGCAGTCACGGGATTCGGCGAGAGACCCAGTACTTC
TRBJ2-5,TRBV20-1,.,.,CSARESAPGAQYF,TGCAGTGCTAGAGAGAGCGCACCAGGGGCCCAGTACTTC
TRBJ2-3,TRBV3-1,few,.,CASSQDLPSDTQYF,TGTGCCAGCAGCCAAGATCTCCCGTCAGATACGCAGTATTTT
TRBJ2-3,TRBV5-8,.,.,CASSLLGGGDTDTQYF,TGTGCCAGCAGCTTGCTTGGAGGGGGGGACACAGATACGCAGTATTTT
TRBJ2-3,TRBV20-1,many,TRBD1,CSARDSSTDTQYF,TGCAGTGCCAGGGACAGTAGCACAGATACGCAGTATTTT
TRBJ1-2,TRBV20-1,many,.,CSAGDRPKEGYTF,TGCAGTGCTGGGGACCGGCCTAAGGAGGGCTACACCTTC
TRBJ2-1,TRBV6-1,many,TRBD2,CASSDRTSGGPISSYNEQFF,TGTGCCAGCAGTGACAGGACTAGCGGGGGCCCTATTAGCTCCTACAATGAGCAGTTCTTC
TRBJ2-3,TRBV20-1,.,TRBD2,CSAPDPARGTGGQYF,TGCAGTGCACCCGACCCGGCCAGAGGCACGGGGGGACAGTATTTT
TRBJ2-3,TRBV7-2,few,.,CASSLAGVTDTQYF,TGTGCCAGCAGCTTAGCGGGAGTCACAGATACGCAGTATTTT
TRBJ2-7,TRBV18,many,TRBD2,CASSPGLAASYEQYF,TGTGCCAGCTCACCTGGACTAGCGGCCTCCTACGAGCAGTACTTC
TRBJ1-1,TRBV12-3/TRBV12-4,many,.,CASSLGTWGRANTEAFF,TGTGCCAGCAGTTTGGGAACGTGGGGCAGGGCGAACACTGAAGCTTTCTTT
TRBJ1-1,TRBV27,many,.,CASSLRAHTQFSREMNTEAFF,TGTGCCAGCAGTTTAAGGGCCCATACACAGTTTTCCCGTGAGATGAACACTGAAGCTTTCTTT
TRBJ1-1,TRBV12-3/TRBV12-4,many,TRBD1,CASSFNPGGTEAFF,TGTGCCAGCAGCTTTAATCCAGGGGGCACTGAAGCTTTCTTT
TRBJ2-3,TRBV7-9,.,.,CASSSITDTQYF,TGTGCCAGCAGCTCGATCACAGATACGCAGTATTTT